The 5 T cell receptor beta chains given below trace back to one sample, sequenced in a study of blood T cell repertoires in COVID-19. The repertoire was sequenced with immunoSEQ multiplex PCR; TCRdb's copy has only in-frame clones and lacks some. The sample lists roughly 260,000 clones; 80% to 95% were seen once. Sequencing was done on a sample of PBMCs or T cells enriched from blood (not recorded which). The receptors shown here come from a woman younger than 35 who had recovered from COVID-19.

The CDR3 DNA sequence: TGTGCCAGCAGTCACCACGGGGGGAGGGAAGATACGCAGTATTTT. Translation: CASSHHGGREDTQYF. The chain uses TRBV6-2 or TRBV6-3 and TRBJ2-3, with TRBD2 matching over 7 bases. The germline V gene has CDR1 MNHEY and CDR2 SVGEGT. The J segment lost 5 bases and the V segment lost 5 bases, leaving 10 bases of the junction unmatched. CDR3 length: 15 amino acids.

The V gene is TRBV24-1, the J gene TRBJ1-2; possibly TRBD1 for D (6 bases). Germline lookup yields CDR1 KGHDR and CDR2 SFDVKD. The CDR3 has 15 amino acids. V was pared by 3 bases and J by 2 bases, with 12 bases between. The CDR3 protein is CATSDPWTANYGYTF. CDR3 in DNA: TGTGCCACCAGTGATCCTTGGACAGCCAACTATGGCTACACCTTC.

The rearrangement links TRBV19 to TRBJ1-3; 8 bases agree with TRBD1. There are 15 residues in the CDR3. V trimming: 0 bases; J trimming: 7 bases; junction bases outside the gene matches: 5. Germline values: CDR1 LNHDA, CDR2 SQIVND (reference sequence). CDR3 sequence: CASSIEGQGRNTIYF. The CDR3 coding sequence is TGTGCCAGTAGTATAGAAGGACAGGGTCGGAACACCATATATTTT.

This rearrangement joins TRBV24-1 to TRBJ2-3, with D possibly being TRBD2 (6 bases). V was pared by 7 bases and J by 0 bases, with 16 bases between. Germline loops: CDR1 KGHDR, CDR2 SFDVKD. The CDR3 is 16 amino acids. This chain's CDR3 is CATSDPSGVSTDTQYF. CDR3 DNA: TGTGCCACCAGCGATCCCTCGGGGGTGAGCACAGATACGCAGTATTTT.

The chain links TRBV6-5 to TRBJ1-2, with D tentatively TRBD1 (5 bases). CDR1 is MNHEY and CDR2 is SVGAGI in the germline V gene. The V gene lost 5 bases and the J gene lost 1 base, with 11 bases spanning the gap. There are 14 residues in the CDR3. CDR3 protein: CASSRLRGNYGYTF. Written as DNA, the CDR3 is TGTGCCAGCAGTAGGCTTAGGGGTAACTATGGCTACACCTTC.